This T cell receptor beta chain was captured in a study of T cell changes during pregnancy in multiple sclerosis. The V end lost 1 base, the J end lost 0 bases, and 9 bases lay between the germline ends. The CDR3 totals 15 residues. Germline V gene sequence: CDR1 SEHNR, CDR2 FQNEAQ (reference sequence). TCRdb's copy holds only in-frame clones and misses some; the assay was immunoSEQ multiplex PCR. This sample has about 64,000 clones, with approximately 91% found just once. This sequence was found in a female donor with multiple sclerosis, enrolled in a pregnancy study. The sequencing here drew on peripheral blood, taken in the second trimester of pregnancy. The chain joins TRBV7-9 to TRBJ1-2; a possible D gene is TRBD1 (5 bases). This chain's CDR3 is CASSLGGTANYGYTF. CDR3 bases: TGTGCCAGCAGCTTAGGCGGGACCGCTAACTATGGCTACACCTTC.